The rows below give T cell receptor beta chains drawn from one sample of a study of CD8+CD57+ T cells in acquired aplastic anemia. MiXCR was run by TCRdb on the reads, yielding one entry per CDR3 protein. This sample yields some 240,000 distinct CDR3 sequences, of which approximately 35% are seen a single time; around 1.1% belongs to the top ten. Sequenced material: sorted CD4+, CD8+, or CD8+CD57+ T cells (not recorded which) from PBMCs. These receptors were collected from a human donor in good health, serving as a control. Both conserved end residues are part of each CDR3. The order of the fields is J gene, clone size, V gene, D gene, CDR3 DNA, CDR3 protein. A D gene is named only where the DNA matches it firmly. Clone size is shown for a subset of rows, as once, few, many or a class of expanded clone.

>TRBJ2-5|NA|TRBV12-3/TRBV12-4|TRBD2
TGTGCCAGCAGTTTAAGGGCCGGGACTAGCGGGAGGGCGGGCGAGACCCAGTACTTC
CASSLRAGTSGRAGETQYF
>TRBJ2-3|NA|TRBV19|TRBD2
TGTGCCAGTAGTATCCTAGCGGGGGGCCGGGGGGTCACAGATACGCAGTATTTT
CASSILAGGRGVTDTQYF
>TRBJ1-4|NA|TRBV7-8|NA
TGTGCCAGCAGCTTATTCTCGACTAATGAAAAACTGTCTTTT
CASSLFSTNEKLSF
>TRBJ2-3|many|TRBV5-1|NA
TGCGCCAGCAGCTTGGGGGACACCCGGTCGGTAGATACGCAGTATTTT
CASSLGDTRSVDTQYF
>TRBJ2-1|few|TRBV20-1|TRBD1
TGCAGTGCTACCCCACAGGGGGCATTACTCTACAATGAGCAGTTCTTC
CSATPQGALLYNEQFF
>TRBJ1-2|few|TRBV7-8|NA
TGTGCCAGCAGCTCCCGAGGCGGTAACTATGGCTACACCTTC
CASSSRGGNYGYTF
>TRBJ2-1|NA|TRBV3-1|NA
TGTGCCAGCGCGGGACACGGGAGGACTAGTAGGAATGAGCAGTTCTTC
CASAGHGRTSRNEQFF
>TRBJ1-1|many|TRBV25-1|NA
TGTGCCAGCAGTGAATTCGGGGGCCGGGACACTGAAGCTTTCTTT
CASSEFGGRDTEAFF
>TRBJ2-1|few|TRBV10-3|NA
TGTGCCATCAGCCTTGGGAATGAGCAGTTCTTC
CAISLGNEQFF
>TRBJ1-4|NA|TRBV12-5|NA
TGTGCTAGTGGTTTGGTACTTGGGGGGCTTGCCACTAATGAAAAACTGTTTTTT
CASGLVLGGLATNEKLFF
>TRBJ1-1|NA|TRBV19|NA
TGTGCCAGTAGTCTTATGGCGGCGAACACTGAAGCTTTCTTT
CASSLMAANTEAFF
>TRBJ1-5|many|TRBV2|TRBD1
TGTGCCAGCACTGACAGGGGTCAGGATCAGCCCCAGCATTTT
CASTDRGQDQPQHF
>TRBJ2-7|many|TRBV29-1|NA
TGCAGCGTTGGGAAGAGCCACTACGAGCAGTACTTC
CSVGKSHYEQYF
>TRBJ1-1|many|TRBV7-9|NA
TGTGCCAGCAGCTTAGGTCGGGGGTTGGGTGCCACTGAAGCTTTCTTT
CASSLGRGLGATEAFF
>TRBJ2-3|many|TRBV25-1|NA
TGTGCCAGCAGTGCCGCAATGGGTACCACAGATACGCAGTATTTT
CASSAAMGTTDTQYF
>TRBJ1-4|NA|TRBV12-3/TRBV12-4|NA
TGTGCCAGCAGCGGGAACAGGGTTAGCGATGAAAAACTGTTTTTT
CASSGNRVSDEKLFF
>TRBJ2-3|many|TRBV7-2|TRBD2
TGTGCCAGCACCTGGACTAGCGGCACAGATACGCAGTATTTT
CASTWTSGTDTQYF
>TRBJ1-6|many|TRBV6-6|NA
TGTGCCAGCAGTTACTCGAGGTCACCCCTCCACTTT
CASSYSRSPLHF
>TRBJ1-6|once|TRBV7-2|NA
TGTGCCAGCAGCTTAGAACAGAATTTATCACCCCTCCACTTT
CASSLEQNLSPLHF
>TRBJ1-1|few|TRBV3-1|TRBD1
TGTGCCAGCAGCCTAGGACAGGGTGTGGCTGAAGCTTTCTTT
CASSLGQGVAEAFF
>TRBJ1-6|NA|TRBV27|NA
TGTGCCAGCAGTTTAACCTGGGAAAGCTCCTATAATTCACCCCTCCACTTT
CASSLTWESSYNSPLHF
>TRBJ1-1|NA|TRBV3-1|TRBD1
TGTGCCAGCAGCCAAGGCCAGAACAGGGGAGCTTTCTTT
CASSQGQNRGAFF
>TRBJ2-5|NA|TRBV15|NA
TGTGCCACCAGCAGAGATAGGAGAGAGACCCAGTACTTC
CATSRDRRETQYF
>TRBJ1-5|few|TRBV5-1|TRBD1
TGCGCCAGCAGCTTGGCCCGGACAGGGGGGGATCAGCCCCAGCATTTT
CASSLARTGGDQPQHF
>TRBJ2-5|NA|TRBV24-1|NA
TGTGCCGCCAGTGATTCGATAGGAGTACAAGAGACCCAGTACTTC
CAASDSIGVQETQYF
>TRBJ2-1|NA|TRBV4-1|NA
TGCGCCAGCAGCCTTAGGACAATAAGCGATGAGCAGTTCTTC
CASSLRTISDEQFF
>TRBJ1-2|many|TRBV3-1|NA
TGTGCCAGCAGCCAAGAAGGCTATGGCTACACCTTC
CASSQEGYGYTF
>TRBJ1-1|many|TRBV20-1|NA
TGCAGTGCTCCCGCCGGCCCCGAAAGGAACACTGAAGCTTTCTTT
CSAPAGPERNTEAFF
>TRBJ2-5|NA|TRBV24-1|NA
TGTGCCACCAGTGATTCGCGCTTTGCCGAAGAGGCCCGGTACTTC
CATSDSRFAEEARYF
>TRBJ1-5|NA|TRBV2|TRBD1
TGTGCCAGCAGGGGGACAGGGGGTGCCGGCAATCAGCCCCAGCATTTT
CASRGTGGAGNQPQHF
>TRBJ2-3|many|TRBV7-9|NA
TGTGCCAGCAGCTTCTCCCAAGGGACGCAGTATTTT
CASSFSQGTQYF
>TRBJ1-2|many|TRBV5-8|NA
TGTGCCAGCAGCTTGCTGGGGCCGTGGGACTATGGCTACACCTTC
CASSLLGPWDYGYTF